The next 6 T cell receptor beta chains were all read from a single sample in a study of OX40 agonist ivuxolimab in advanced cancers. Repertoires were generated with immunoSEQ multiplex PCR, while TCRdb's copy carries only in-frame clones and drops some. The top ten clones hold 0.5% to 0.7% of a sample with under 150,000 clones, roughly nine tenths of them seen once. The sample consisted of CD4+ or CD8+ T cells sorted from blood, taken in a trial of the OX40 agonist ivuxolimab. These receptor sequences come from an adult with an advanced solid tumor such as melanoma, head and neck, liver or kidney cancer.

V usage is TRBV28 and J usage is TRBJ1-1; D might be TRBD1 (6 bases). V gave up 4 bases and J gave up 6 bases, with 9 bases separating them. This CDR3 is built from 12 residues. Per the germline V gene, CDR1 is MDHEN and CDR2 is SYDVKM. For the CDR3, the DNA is TGTGCCAGCAGTTACAGGGTACCTGAAGCTTTCTTT. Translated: CASSYRVPEAFF.

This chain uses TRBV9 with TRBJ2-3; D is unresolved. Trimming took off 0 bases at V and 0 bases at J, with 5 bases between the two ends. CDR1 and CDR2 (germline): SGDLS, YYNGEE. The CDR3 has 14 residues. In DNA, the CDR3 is TGTGCCAGCAGCGTAGGGGGTAGCACAGATACGCAGTATTTT. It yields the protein CASSVGGSTDTQYF. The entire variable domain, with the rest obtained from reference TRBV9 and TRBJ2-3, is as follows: DSGVTQTPKHLITATGQRVTLRCSPRSGDLSVYWYQQSLDQGLQFLIQYYNGEERAKGNILERFSAQQFPDLHSELNLSSLELGDSALYFCASSVGGSTDTQYFGPGTRLTVL.

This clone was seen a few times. The CDR3 DNA reads as TGCAGCACTCCCGGACAGGGCCTTTTTGGCTACACCTTC. It codes for CSTPGQGLFGYTF. V and J are TRBV29-1 and TRBJ1-2; 8 bases are shared with TRBD1. V was pared by 8 bases and J by 7 bases, with 12 bases of the junction left unmatched. The CDR3 totals 13 residues. Per the germline V gene, CDR1 is SQVTM and CDR2 is ANQGSEA. Based on the CDR3 plus reference TRBV29-1 and TRBJ1-2, the full variable domain is SAVISQKPSRDICQRGTSLTIQCQVDSQVTMMFWYRQQPGQSLTLIATANQGSEATYESGFVIDKFPISRPNLTFSTLTVSNMSPEDSSIYLCSTPGQGLFGYTFGSGTRLTVV.

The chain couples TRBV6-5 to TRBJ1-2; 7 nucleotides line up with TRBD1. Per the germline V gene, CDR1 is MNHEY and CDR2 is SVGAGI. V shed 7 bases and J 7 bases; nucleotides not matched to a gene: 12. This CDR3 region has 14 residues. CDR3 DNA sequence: TGTGCCAGCATCCGGAGTGGGACAGTGAGTGGCTACACCTTC. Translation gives CASIRSGTVSGYTF.

The CDR3 bases are TGTGCCAGCAGTTCCATCCAAACGGAGCAGTTCTTC. The encoded protein is CASSSIQTEQFF. The rearrangement links TRBV27 to TRBJ2-1; D not certain. This CDR3 comprises 12 residues. V was cut by 4 bases and J by 10 bases, with 11 bases left in between. The germline V gene has CDR1 MNHEY and CDR2 SMNVEV (reference sequence).

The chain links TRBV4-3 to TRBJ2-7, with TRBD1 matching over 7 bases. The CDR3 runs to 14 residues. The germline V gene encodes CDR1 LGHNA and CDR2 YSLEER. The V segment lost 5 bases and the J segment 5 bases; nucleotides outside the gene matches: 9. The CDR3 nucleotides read TGCGCCAGCAGCGAGACAGGGAAGGCCGACGAGCAGTACTTC. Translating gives CASSETGKADEQYF.